These 9 T cell receptor beta chains share one sample of origin, sequenced in a study of T cell responses to AZD1222 COVID-19 vaccine. Here immunoSEQ multiplex PCR was the method, and the copy in TCRdb shows in-frame clones only, minus some. This table has under 200,000 clones, more than 90% appearing once. The material sequenced was peripheral blood, taken 28 days after the second dose of the MenACWY control vaccine. These receptors came from an adult who received the MenACWY meningococcal vaccine as a control.

The chain joins TRBV5-4 to TRBJ2-7; 8 nucleotides match TRBD1. The CDR3 consists of 15 residues. V shed 2 bases and J 6 bases; nucleotides not matched to a gene: 10. From germline, CDR1 is SGHNT and CDR2 YYREEE (reference sequence). Here the CDR3 DNA reads TGTGCCAGCAGCTTTCCGGGACAGGCTAAAGTCGAGCAGTACTTC. Encoded protein: CASSFPGQAKVEQYF. Looking up the rest from reference TRBV5-4 and TRBJ2-7 gives the full variable domain: ETGVTQSPTHLIKTRGQQVTLRCSSQSGHNTVSWYQQALGQGPQFIFQYYREEENGRGNFPPRFSGLQFPNYSSELNVNALELDDSALYLCASSFPGQAKVEQYFGPGTRLTVT.

This clone was seen a single time. The genes are TRBV6-4 and TRBJ1-4; D remains unclear. This CDR3 region has 15 residues. Germline V gene lookup returns CDR1 MRHNA and CDR2 SNTAGT. The V end lost 10 bases, the J end lost 6 bases, and 21 bases lay between the germline ends. The CDR3 region has the DNA TGTGCCACCAGAGACTCCCTAGGTTGGTATGAAAAACTGTTTTTT. Amino acids: CATRDSLGWYEKLFF.

The rearrangement uses TRBV12-3 or TRBV12-4 and TRBJ1-1, with D possibly TRBD1 on 6 matching bases. V lost 3 bases and J 5 bases, leaving 10 bases between the germline ends. The CDR3 spans 13 residues. The CDR3 sequence is CASSFGGATEAFF. In DNA form, the CDR3 reads TGTGCCAGCAGTTTCGGGGGGGCGACTGAAGCTTTCTTT.

V and J are TRBV3-1 (or the pseudogene TRBV3-2) and TRBJ2-2, with 7 bases identical to TRBD1. V dropped 5 bases and J dropped 6; count of bases not matched to a gene: 6. The V gene's germline CDR1 is LGHDT and CDR2 YNNKEL (reference sequence). The CDR3 consists of 14 residues. CDR3 sequence: CASSKGQAPGELFF. Here the CDR3 DNA reads TGTGCCAGCAGCAAAGGACAGGCCCCCGGGGAGCTGTTTTTT.

The chain combines TRBV27 with TRBJ2-7, with 9 bases aligning to TRBD1. The CDR3 covers 17 residues. The J segment lost 4 bases and the V segment lost 3 bases, leaving 13 bases of the junction unmatched. Germline CDR1 and CDR2: MNHEY and SMNVEV (reference sequence). This CDR3 is CASSFPTPGQGRYEQYF. The CDR3 DNA reads TGTGCCAGCAGTTTCCCGACCCCGGGACAGGGCCGATACGAGCAGTACTTC.

This chain joins TRBV18 and TRBJ2-2; D might be TRBD2 (6 bases). The CDR3 runs to 17 residues. Germline CDR1 is KGHSH and CDR2 is LQKENI. V lost 5 bases to trimming and J lost 2 bases, with 18 bases between them. CDR3 protein: CASSSEVGGLNTGELFF. DNA of the CDR3: TGTGCCAGCTCATCCGAGGTGGGCGGACTAAACACCGGGGAGCTGTTTTTT.

The chain recombines TRBV4-2 with TRBJ1-5, with a weak D call TRBD1 (6 bases). The V and J ends lost 0 bases and 5 bases respectively, with 11 bases between them. The CDR3 spans 15 residues. Looked up from germline, CDR1 is LGHNA and CDR2 is YNFKEQ. The CDR3 DNA is TGTGCCAGCAGCCAAGACGGGGGGGGCCATCAGCCCCAGCATTTT. Its translation: CASSQDGGGHQPQHF.

The V and J genes are TRBV29-1 and TRBJ2-7, with 7 bases lining up with TRBD2. V lost 2 bases and J lost 3; bases outside the gene matches: 4. This CDR3 contains 13 residues. The V gene's germline CDR1 is SQVTM and CDR2 ANQGSEA. CDR3 in amino acids: CSVETSVSYEQYF. CDR3 bases: TGCAGCGTTGAAACTAGCGTTAGCTACGAGCAGTACTTC.

The chain uses TRBV9 and TRBJ2-6; no firm D call. From germline, CDR1 is SGDLS and CDR2 YYNGEE. The length of the CDR3 is 15 residues. Trimming shortened V by 0 bases and J by 1 base, and 5 bases separated the two germline ends. CDR3 nucleotides: TGTGCCAGCAGCGTAGCGAGGTCTGGGGCCAACGTCCTGACTTTC. Its translation is CASSVARSGANVLTF.